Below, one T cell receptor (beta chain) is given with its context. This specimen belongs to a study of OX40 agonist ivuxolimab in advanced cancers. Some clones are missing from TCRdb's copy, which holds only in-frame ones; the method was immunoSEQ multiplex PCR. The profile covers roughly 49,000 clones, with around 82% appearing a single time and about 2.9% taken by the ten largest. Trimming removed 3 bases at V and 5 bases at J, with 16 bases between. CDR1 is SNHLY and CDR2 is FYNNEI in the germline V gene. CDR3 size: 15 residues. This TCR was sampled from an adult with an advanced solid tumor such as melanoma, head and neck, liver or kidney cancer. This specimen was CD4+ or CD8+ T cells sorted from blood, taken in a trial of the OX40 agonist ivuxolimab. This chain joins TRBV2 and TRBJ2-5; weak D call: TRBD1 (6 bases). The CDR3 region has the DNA TGTGCCAGCAGTGACCTGGGGGCAGTGCAGGAGACCCAGTACTTC. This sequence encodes CASSDLGAVQETQYF.